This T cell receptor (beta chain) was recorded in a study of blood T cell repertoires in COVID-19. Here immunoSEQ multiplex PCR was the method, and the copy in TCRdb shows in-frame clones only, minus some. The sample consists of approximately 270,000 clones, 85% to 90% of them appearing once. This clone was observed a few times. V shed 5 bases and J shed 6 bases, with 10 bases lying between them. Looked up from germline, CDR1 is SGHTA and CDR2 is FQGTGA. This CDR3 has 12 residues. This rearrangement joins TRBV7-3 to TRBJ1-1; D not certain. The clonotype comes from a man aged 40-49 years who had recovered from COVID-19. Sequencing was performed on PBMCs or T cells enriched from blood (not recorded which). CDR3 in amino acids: CASSIRQAEAFF. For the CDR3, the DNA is TGTGCCAGCAGCATCAGACAAGCTGAAGCTTTCTTT.